One and the same sample provided the 9 T cell receptor beta chains below, sequenced in a study of beta chain features in type 1 diabetes. Every isolated RNA sample was fully reverse transcribed, so sequencing captured expressed TCRB transcripts. Generated by immunoSEQ multiplex PCR, the TCRdb table keeps only in-frame clones and is missing some. This sample carries a few hundred thousand clones, less than 15% of them seen once, and the ten largest clones take over 5.5%. Sequences were obtained from central memory CD4+ T cells from blood. The receptor set was obtained from a man aged 25 to 40 in good health.

This clone was seen a few times. The chain employs TRBV4-1 and TRBJ1-1, with a tentative D call TRBD1 (6 bases). The CDR3 length is 14 residues. V lost 4 bases to trimming and J lost 3 bases, with 12 bases between them. In germline, CDR1 is MGHRA, CDR2 YSYEKL. CDR3 DNA sequence: TGCGCCAGCAGCCTCAGGGGAGGGGACACTGAAGCTTTCTTT. Translation: CASSLRGGDTEAFF.

This clone appeared a few times. V gene TRBV6-5 combines with J gene TRBJ2-1; D tentatively fits TRBD1 or TRBD2 (5 bases each). V lost 3 bases to trimming and J lost 3 bases, with 12 bases between them. The CDR3 is made up of 15 amino acids. Germline CDR1 reads MNHEY; CDR2 reads SVGAGI. The CDR3 DNA follows: TGTGCCAGCAGTTATATCCCAGGGAGCTACAATGAGCAGTTCTTC. Translated, it gives CASSYIPGSYNEQFF.

This chain connects TRBV7-8 to TRBJ1-5; 11 bases align to TRBD1. The junction had 3 bases not matched to a gene; V was cut back by 0 bases and J by 5 bases. The CDR3 is 16 residues long. CDR1 and CDR2 (germline): SGHVS, FQNEAQ. The chain's CDR3 is CASSLAGQGAYQPQHF. DNA for the CDR3: TGTGCCAGCAGCTTAGCCGGACAGGGGGCCTATCAGCCCCAGCATTTT.

J is TRBJ2-3 and V is TRBV30, with D possibly being TRBD2 (5 bases). The germline gives CDR1 GTSNPN, CDR2 SVGIG (reference sequence). The CDR3 contains 14 residues. V lost 3 bases to trimming and J lost 1 base, with 11 bases between them. CDR3 sequence: CAWRDGIGTDTQYF. CDR3 coding DNA: TGTGCCTGGAGGGACGGGATTGGCACAGATACGCAGTATTTT.

This chain joins TRBV19 and TRBJ1-5, with D possibly being TRBD1 (6 bases). The CDR3 is made up of 17 amino acids. Between the trimmed V and J ends, which lost 10 bases and 3 bases, there was a span of 25 bases. Germline lookup yields CDR1 LNHDA and CDR2 SQIVND (reference sequence). The CDR3 DNA reads TGTGCCACCACCCCAACGGGGGGGCCCAGAGTCAATCAGCCCCAGCATTTT. Translated, it gives CATTPTGGPRVNQPQHF.

This clone has only a few counts. The chain carries TRBV25-1 and TRBJ2-5; tentative D call: TRBD2 (5 bases). The V gene lost 0 bases and the J gene lost 1 base, with 12 bases spanning the gap. CDR3 length: 16 amino acids. Germline assignment: CDR1 MGHDK and CDR2 SYGVNS. The CDR3 region has the DNA TGTGCCAGCAGTGAATATGAGGGCCAGCTCCAAGAGACCCAGTACTTC. It translates to CASSEYEGQLQETQYF. Full variable domain (outside the CDR3, taken from reference TRBV25-1 and TRBJ2-5): EADIYQTPRYLVIGTGKKITLECSQTMGHDKMYWYQQDPGMELHLIHYSYGVNSTEKGDLSSESTVSRIRTEHFPLTLESARPSHTSQYLCASSEYEGQLQETQYFGPGTRLLVL.

The V and J genes are TRBV27 and TRBJ2-5; 7 bases are shared with TRBD2. Germline CDR1 reads MNHEY; CDR2 reads SMNVEV (reference sequence). J was trimmed by 1 base and V by 6 bases; bases with no gene match: 8. This CDR3 is built from 15 residues. The CDR3 nucleotides are TGTGCCAGCAGGTCCCGCGGGGGTCGCCAAGAGACCCAGTACTTC. Protein product: CASRSRGGRQETQYF.

This clone was recorded a few times. The chain employs TRBV7-9 and TRBJ2-7; D unresolved. V lost 1 base to trimming and J lost 3 bases, with 10 bases between them. This CDR3 has 14 residues. Germline-derived CDR1 and CDR2 are SEHNR and FQNEAQ (reference sequence). CDR3 in DNA: TGTGCCAGCAGCTTAGAAGCAGTGCACTACGAGCAGTACTTC. Translated: CASSLEAVHYEQYF.

There are a few counts of this clone. The rearrangement uses TRBV5-1 and TRBJ1-6; TRBD1 aligns across 9 bases. The CDR3 runs 14 residues. The ends lost 4 bases at V and 7 bases at J; junction bases unmatched: 3. Germline CDR1 reads SGHRS; CDR2 reads YFSETQ. CDR3 sequence: CASSMDRGNSPLHF. The CDR3 nucleotides are TGCGCCAGCAGCATGGACAGGGGCAATTCACCCCTCCACTTT.